This T cell receptor (beta chain) was sequenced in a study of OX40 agonist ivuxolimab in advanced cancers. Study results and limitations: By week 6 at 0.1 to 3.0 mg/kg, blood CD4+ and CD8+ T cells had expanded clonally.

Sequencing was performed with immunoSEQ multiplex PCR; in TCRdb, only in-frame clones are kept and a portion is missing. Seen here are some 43,000 clones, 85% to 95% observed once, and the top ten hold approximately 9.9%. With respect to this clone: Its antigen is not identified.

V was trimmed by 7 bases and J by 0 bases, leaving 10 bases between them. This CDR3 contains 14 residues. CDR1 is SGDLS and CDR2 is YYNGEE in the germline V gene. V gene TRBV9 combines with J gene TRBJ2-2; tentative D call: TRBD2 (6 bases). The TCR sequence derives from an adult with an advanced solid tumor such as melanoma, head and neck, liver or kidney cancer. The material sequenced was CD4+ or CD8+ T cells sorted from blood, taken in a trial of the OX40 agonist ivuxolimab. CDR3 DNA: TGTGCCAGCGGAAGCGGGTCGAACACCGGGGAGCTGTTTTTT. It specifies CASGSGSNTGELFF.